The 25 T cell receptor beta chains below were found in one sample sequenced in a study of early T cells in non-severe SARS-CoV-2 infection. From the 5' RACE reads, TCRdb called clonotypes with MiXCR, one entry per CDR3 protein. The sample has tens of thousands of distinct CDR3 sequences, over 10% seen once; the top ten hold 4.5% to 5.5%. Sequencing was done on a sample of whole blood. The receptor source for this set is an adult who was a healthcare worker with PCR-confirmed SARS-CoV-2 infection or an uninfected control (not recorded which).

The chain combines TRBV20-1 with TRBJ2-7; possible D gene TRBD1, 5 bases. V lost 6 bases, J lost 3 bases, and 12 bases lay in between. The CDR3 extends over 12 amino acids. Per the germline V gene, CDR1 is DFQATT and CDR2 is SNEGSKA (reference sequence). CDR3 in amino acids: CSAQGNHYEQYF. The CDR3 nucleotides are TGCAGTGCCCAGGGTAACCACTACGAGCAGTACTTC.

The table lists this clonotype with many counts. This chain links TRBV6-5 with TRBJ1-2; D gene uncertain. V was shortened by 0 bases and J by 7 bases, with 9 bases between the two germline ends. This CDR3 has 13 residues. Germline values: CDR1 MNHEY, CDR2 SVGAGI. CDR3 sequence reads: CASSYSADGGYTF. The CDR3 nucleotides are TGTGCCAGCAGTTACTCGGCCGACGGTGGCTACACCTTC.

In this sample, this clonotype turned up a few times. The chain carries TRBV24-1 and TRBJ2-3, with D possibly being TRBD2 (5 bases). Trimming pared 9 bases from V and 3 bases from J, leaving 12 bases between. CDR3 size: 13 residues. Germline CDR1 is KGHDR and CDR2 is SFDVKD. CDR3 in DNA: TGTGCCACCGAGGAGGATAAAACAGATACGCAGTATTTT. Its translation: CATEEDKTDTQYF.

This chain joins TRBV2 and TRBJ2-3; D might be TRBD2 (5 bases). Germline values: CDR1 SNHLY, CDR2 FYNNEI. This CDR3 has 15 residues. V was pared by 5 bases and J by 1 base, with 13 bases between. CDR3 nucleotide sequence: TGTGCCAGCAGTCAGGTTGGGAGTGGCACAGATACGCAGTATTTT. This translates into CASSQVGSGTDTQYF.

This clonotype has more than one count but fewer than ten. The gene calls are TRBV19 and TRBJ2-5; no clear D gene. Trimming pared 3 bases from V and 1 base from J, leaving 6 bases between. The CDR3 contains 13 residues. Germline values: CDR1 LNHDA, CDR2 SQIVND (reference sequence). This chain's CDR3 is CASSIGSQETQYF. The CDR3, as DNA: TGTGCCAGTAGTATCGGCAGCCAAGAGACCCAGTACTTC.

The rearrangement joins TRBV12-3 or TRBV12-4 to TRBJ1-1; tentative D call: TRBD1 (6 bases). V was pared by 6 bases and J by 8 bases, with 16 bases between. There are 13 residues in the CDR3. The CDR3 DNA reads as TGTGCCAGCAGCCCGTGGGGGCCGTCCGAAGCTTTCTTT. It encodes CASSPWGPSEAFF.

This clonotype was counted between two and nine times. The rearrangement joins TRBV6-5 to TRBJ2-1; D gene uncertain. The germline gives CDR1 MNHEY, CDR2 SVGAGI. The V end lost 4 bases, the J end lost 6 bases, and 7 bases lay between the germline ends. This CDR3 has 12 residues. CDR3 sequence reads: CASSSFGNEQFF. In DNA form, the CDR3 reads TGTGCCAGCAGTTCTTTTGGCAATGAGCAGTTCTTC.

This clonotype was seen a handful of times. The CDR3 region has the DNA TGTGCCAGCGGACAGTTCAACGTCCTGACTTTC. The encoded protein is CASGQFNVLTF. The V call is TRBV19, the J call TRBJ2-6, with D perhaps matching TRBD1 (6 bases). CDR3 length equals 11 residues. Germline values: CDR1 LNHDA, CDR2 SQIVND (reference sequence). The V and J ends lost 9 bases and 9 bases respectively, with 9 bases between them.

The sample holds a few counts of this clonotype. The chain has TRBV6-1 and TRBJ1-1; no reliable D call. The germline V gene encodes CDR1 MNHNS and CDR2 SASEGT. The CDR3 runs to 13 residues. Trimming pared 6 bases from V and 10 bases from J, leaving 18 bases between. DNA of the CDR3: TGTGCCAGCAGGTACACAAGAACCCCTGGAGCTTTCTTT. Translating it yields CASRYTRTPGAFF.

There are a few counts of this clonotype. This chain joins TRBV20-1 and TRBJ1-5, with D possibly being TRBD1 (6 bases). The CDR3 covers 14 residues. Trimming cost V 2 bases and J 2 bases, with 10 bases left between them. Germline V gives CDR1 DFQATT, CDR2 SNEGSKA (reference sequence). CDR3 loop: CSARSRGGNQPQHF. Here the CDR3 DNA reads TGCAGTGCTAGATCCAGGGGAGGCAATCAGCCCCAGCATTTT.

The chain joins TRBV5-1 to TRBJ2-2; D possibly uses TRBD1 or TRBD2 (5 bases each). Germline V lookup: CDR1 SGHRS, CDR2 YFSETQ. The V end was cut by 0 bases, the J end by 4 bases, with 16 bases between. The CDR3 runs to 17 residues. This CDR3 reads CASSLASWGSGTGELFF. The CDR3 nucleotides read TGCGCCAGCAGCTTGGCGAGTTGGGGGTCAGGCACCGGGGAGCTGTTTTTT.

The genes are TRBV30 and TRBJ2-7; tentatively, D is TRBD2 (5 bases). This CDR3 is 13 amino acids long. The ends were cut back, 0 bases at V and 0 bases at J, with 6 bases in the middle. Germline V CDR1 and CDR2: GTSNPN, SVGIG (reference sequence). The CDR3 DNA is TGTGCCTGGAGTGTAGGGAGCTCCTACGAGCAGTACTTC. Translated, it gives CAWSVGSSYEQYF.

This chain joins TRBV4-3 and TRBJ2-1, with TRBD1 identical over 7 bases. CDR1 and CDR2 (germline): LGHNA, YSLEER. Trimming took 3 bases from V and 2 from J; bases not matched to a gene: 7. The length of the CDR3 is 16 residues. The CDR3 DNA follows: TGCGCCAGCAGCCATGGACAGGCGCCCCCCTACAATGAGCAGTTCTTC. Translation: CASSHGQAPPYNEQFF.

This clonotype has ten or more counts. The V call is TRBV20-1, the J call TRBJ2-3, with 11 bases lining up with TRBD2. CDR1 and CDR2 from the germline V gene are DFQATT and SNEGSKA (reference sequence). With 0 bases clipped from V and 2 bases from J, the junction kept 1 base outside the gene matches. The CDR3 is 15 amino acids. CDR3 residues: CSARDSGGATDTQYF. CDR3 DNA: TGCAGTGCTAGAGATAGCGGGGGGGCCACAGATACGCAGTATTTT.

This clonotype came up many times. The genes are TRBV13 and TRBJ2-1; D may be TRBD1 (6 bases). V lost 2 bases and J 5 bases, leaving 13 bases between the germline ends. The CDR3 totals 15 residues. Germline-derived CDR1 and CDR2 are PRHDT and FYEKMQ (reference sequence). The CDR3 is CASSLPQGTDNEQFF. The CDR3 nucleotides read TGTGCCAGCAGCTTACCGCAGGGGACCGACAATGAGCAGTTCTTC.

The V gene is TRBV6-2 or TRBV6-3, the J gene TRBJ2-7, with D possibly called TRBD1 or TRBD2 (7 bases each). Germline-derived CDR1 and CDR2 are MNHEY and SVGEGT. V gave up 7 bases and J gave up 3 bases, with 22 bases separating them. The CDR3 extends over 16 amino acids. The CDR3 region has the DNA TGTGCCAGCACCAGGGGGAGGGCTAGCAGTTTCTACGAGCAGTACTTC. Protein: CASTRGRASSFYEQYF.

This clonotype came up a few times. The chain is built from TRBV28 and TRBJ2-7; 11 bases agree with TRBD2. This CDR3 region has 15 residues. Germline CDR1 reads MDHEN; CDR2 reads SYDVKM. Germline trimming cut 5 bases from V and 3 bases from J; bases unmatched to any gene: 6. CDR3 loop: CASSPRLAGSYEQYF. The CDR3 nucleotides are TGTGCCAGCAGTCCGAGACTAGCGGGAAGCTACGAGCAGTACTTC.

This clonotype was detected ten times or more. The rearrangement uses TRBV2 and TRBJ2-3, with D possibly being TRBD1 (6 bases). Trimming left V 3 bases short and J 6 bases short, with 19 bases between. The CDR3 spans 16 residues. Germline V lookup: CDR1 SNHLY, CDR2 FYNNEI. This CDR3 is CASSEGAVQEVDTQYF. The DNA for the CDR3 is TGTGCCAGCAGTGAGGGGGCGGTCCAAGAGGTTGATACGCAGTATTTT.

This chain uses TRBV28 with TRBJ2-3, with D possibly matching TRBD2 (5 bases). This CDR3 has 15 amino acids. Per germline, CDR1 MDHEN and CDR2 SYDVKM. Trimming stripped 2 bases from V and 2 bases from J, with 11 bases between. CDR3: CASSLVGIHTDTQYF. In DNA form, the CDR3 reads TGTGCCAGCAGTTTAGTCGGGATCCACACAGATACGCAGTATTTT.

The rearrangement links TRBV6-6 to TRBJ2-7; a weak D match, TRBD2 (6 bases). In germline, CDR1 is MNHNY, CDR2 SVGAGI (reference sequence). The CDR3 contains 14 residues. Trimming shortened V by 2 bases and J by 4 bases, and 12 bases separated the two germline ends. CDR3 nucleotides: TGTGCCAGCAGTTACGGATCGGGGGTATACGAGCAGTACTTC. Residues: CASSYGSGVYEQYF.

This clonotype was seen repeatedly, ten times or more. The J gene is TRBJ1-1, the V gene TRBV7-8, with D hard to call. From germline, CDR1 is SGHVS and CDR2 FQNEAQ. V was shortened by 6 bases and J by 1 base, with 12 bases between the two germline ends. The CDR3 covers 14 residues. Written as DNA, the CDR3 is TGTGCCAGCAGTTGGGCCGGGAAGAACACTGAAGCTTTCTTT. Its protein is CASSWAGKNTEAFF.

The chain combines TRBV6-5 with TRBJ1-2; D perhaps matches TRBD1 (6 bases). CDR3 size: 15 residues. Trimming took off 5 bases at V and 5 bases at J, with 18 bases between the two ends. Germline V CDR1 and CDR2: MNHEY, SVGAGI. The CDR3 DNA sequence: TGTGCCAGCAGTACAGGGACCGACACTGATTATGGCTACACCTTC. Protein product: CASSTGTDTDYGYTF.

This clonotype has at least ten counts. This CDR3 reads CSATLPGSYEQYF. The DNA of the CDR3 is TGCAGTGCTACCCTACCTGGGAGCTACGAGCAGTACTTC. The chain carries TRBV20-1 and TRBJ2-7; D might be TRBD2 (5 bases). CDR1 is DFQATT and CDR2 is SNEGSKA in the germline V gene (reference sequence). V lost 4 bases, J lost 3 bases, and 13 bases lay in between. This CDR3 comprises 13 residues.

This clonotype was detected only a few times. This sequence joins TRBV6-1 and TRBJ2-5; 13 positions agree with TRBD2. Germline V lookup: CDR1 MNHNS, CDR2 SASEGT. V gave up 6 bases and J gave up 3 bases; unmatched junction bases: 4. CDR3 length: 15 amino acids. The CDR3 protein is CASRPGTSGKETQYF. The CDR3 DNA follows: TGTGCCAGCAGGCCCGGGACTAGCGGGAAAGAGACCCAGTACTTC.

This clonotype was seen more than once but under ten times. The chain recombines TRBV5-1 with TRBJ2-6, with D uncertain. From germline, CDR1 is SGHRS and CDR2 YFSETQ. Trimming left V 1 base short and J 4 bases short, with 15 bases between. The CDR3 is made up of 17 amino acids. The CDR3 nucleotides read TGCGCCAGCAGCTTGTTTCCGCCGGCCTCGGGGGCCAACGTCCTGACTTTC. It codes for CASSLFPPASGANVLTF.